Sequencing of this TCR beta chain was carried out in a study of post-analysis software for immune sequencing data. General observations from the study: Comparison with controls showed significantly lower normalized Chao1 diversity in multiple sclerosis patients. Strong co-clustering by F measure linked samples that shared a preparation batch. With TRBV5-6, TRBV5-1 and TRBV20-1 included, a handful of TRBV segments were more frequent in patients than in controls.

The CDR3 has 17 residues. The trim removed 6 bases at V and 1 base at J, leaving 9 bases unmatched. CDR1 is MNHNS and CDR2 is SASEGT in the germline V gene. TCR beta cDNA libraries included unique molecular identifiers. With about 0.95 to 11 million T cells as the source, roughly 500,000 cDNA molecules resulted. Each CDR3 protein gets one entry after TCRdb re-called the PCR reads with MiXCR. There are hundreds of thousands of distinct CDR3 sequences in the sample; 35% to 45% occur only once, and under 9% lies in the top ten. This clonotype was recorded only once. What it binds is unknown. This rearrangement joins TRBV6-1 to TRBJ2-5; TRBD2 agrees at 12 bases. The sequencing input was blood. The TCR originated in a girl under 10 years old with multiple sclerosis. CDR3 in amino acids: CASRSRTSGTLQETQYF. Written as DNA, the CDR3 is TGTGCCAGCAGATCAAGGACTAGCGGGACCCTCCAAGAGACCCAGTACTTC.